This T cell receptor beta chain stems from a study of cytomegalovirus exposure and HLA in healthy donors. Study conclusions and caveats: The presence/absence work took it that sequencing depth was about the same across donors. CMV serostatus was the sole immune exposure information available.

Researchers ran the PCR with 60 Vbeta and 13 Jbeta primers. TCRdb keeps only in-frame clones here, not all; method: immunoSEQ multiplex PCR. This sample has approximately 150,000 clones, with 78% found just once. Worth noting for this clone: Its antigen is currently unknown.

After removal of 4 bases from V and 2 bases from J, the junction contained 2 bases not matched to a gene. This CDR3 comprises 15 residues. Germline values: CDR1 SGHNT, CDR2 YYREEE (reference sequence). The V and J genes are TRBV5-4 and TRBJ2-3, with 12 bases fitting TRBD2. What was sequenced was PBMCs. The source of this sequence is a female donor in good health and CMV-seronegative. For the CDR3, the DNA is TGTGCCAGCAGCCGGACTAGCGGGAACACAGATACGCAGTATTTT. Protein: CASSRTSGNTDTQYF.